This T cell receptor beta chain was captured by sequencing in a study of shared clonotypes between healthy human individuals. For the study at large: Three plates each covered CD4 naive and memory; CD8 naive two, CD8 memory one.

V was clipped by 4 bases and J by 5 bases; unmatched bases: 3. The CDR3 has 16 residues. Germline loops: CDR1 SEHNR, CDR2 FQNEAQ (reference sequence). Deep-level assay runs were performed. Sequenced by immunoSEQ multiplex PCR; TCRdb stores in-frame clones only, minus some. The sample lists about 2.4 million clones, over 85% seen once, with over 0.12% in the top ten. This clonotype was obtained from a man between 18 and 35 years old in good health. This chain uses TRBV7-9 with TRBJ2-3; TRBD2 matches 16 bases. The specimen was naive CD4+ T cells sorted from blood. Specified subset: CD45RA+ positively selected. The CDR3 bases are TGTGCCAGCAGCTGGGGACTAGCGGGAGGGGGAGATACGCAGTATTTT. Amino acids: CASSWGLAGGGDTQYF.